The rows below give T cell receptor beta chains drawn from one sample of a study of T cell responses to AZD1222 COVID-19 vaccine. Generated by immunoSEQ multiplex PCR, the TCRdb table keeps only in-frame clones and is missing some. The top ten clones hold approximately 3.8% of a sample with around 160,000 clones, around 93% of them seen once. The sequenced sample was peripheral blood, obtained 28 days after the second AZD1222 dose. The receptor set was obtained from an adult who received the AZD1222 COVID-19 vaccine. Both conserved end residues are part of each CDR3. D genes are given only for firm matches. Size is stated for part of the rows, as once, few or many counts, or as a class when the clone is expanded.

j_gene | v_gene | abundance | d_gene | CDR3nt | CDR3aa
TRBJ2-3 | TRBV24-1 | NA | TRBD2 | TGTGCCACCAGTGACTGGGGACTAGCGGGAGGCACTCGAGGGGATACGCAGTATTTT | CATSDWGLAGGTRGDTQYF
TRBJ2-7 | TRBV10-3 | NA | TRBD1 | TGTGCCATCAGTGAGTTAGGGACAGGAAATTCCTACGAGCAGTACTTC | CAISELGTGNSYEQYF
TRBJ1-4 | TRBV27 | NA | TRBD1 | TGTGCCAGCCTTGGGGGGACAGACCCGGCCCCTGAAAAACTGTTTTTT | CASLGGTDPAPEKLFF
TRBJ2-3 | TRBV27 | NA | NA | TGTGCCAGCAGCCTGCGGGCGTCAGGGGGGAGCACAGATACGCAGTATTTT | CASSLRASGGSTDTQYF
TRBJ2-3 | TRBV29-1 | once | NA | TGCAGCGCAGGGCTCGGCGGGAGCACAGATACGCAGTATTTT | CSAGLGGSTDTQYF
TRBJ1-1 | TRBV19 | NA | NA | TGTGCCAGTAGGTTTTCGCAGGGCACTGAAGCTTTCTTT | CASRFSQGTEAFF
TRBJ1-4 | TRBV5-1 | once | NA | TGCGCCAGCAGCCGGATTCCAGGGGTCGGTGAAAAACTGTTTTTT | CASSRIPGVGEKLFF
TRBJ1-3 | TRBV5-1 | NA | TRBD1 | TGCGCCAGCAGTAAGGGGGCACGGGGAAACACCATATATTTT | CASSKGARGNTIYF
TRBJ1-4 | TRBV7-9 | NA | NA | TGTGCCAGCAGCTTTCAGCCGGAAAAACTGTTTTTT | CASSFQPEKLFF
TRBJ1-2 | TRBV4-1 | NA | NA | TGCGCCAGCAGCCAAGTCCGGCAGGACTATGGCTACACCTTC | CASSQVRQDYGYTF
TRBJ1-2 | TRBV3-1/TRBV3-2 | NA | NA | TGTGCCAGCAGCCAAGACAGTCATGATGGCTACACCTTC | CASSQDSHDGYTF
TRBJ2-7 | TRBV21-1 | NA | NA | TGTGCCAGCTCGGAGACCTACGAGCAGTACTTC | CASSETYEQYF
TRBJ2-5 | TRBV7-9 | NA | NA | TGTGCCAGCATGCCAGGGGGGACTCGACAAGAGACCCAGTACTTC | CASMPGGTRQETQYF
TRBJ1-2 | TRBV19 | NA | NA | TGTGCCAGTAGTATAGGGGAACGGATCTATGGCTACACCTTC | CASSIGERIYGYTF
TRBJ2-1 | TRBV11-3 | NA | NA | TGTGCCAGCAGCTTAGACCATCTCGATGAGCAGTTCTTC | CASSLDHLDEQFF
TRBJ1-2 | TRBV5-6 | once | NA | TGTGCCAGCAGCTTCAGTCCGGGTAGGAGGTATGGCTACACCTTC | CASSFSPGRRYGYTF
TRBJ1-3 | TRBV5-1 | NA | TRBD1 | TGCGCCAGCAGGGCAGGGGGCTCTGGAAACACCATATATTTT | CASRAGGSGNTIYF
TRBJ2-5 | TRBV11-2 | NA | TRBD2 | TGTGCCAGCAGCCCCCGGACTATGGGGGGGGTTGGGACCCAGTACTTC | CASSPRTMGGVGTQYF